This T cell receptor (beta chain) was found in a study of glioma-infiltrating T cells. Amplification of TCR alpha and beta CDR3 regions from RNA used iRepertoire nested multiplex PCR. Each CDR3 protein is one row after TCRdb ran MiXCR on the multiplex PCR reads. The sample has about 99,000 distinct CDR3 sequences; 25% to 30% are singletons. This clonotype was seen a handful of times. The sequence was obtained from a human donor with low-grade glioma or glioblastoma, undergoing nonglioma brain surgery, or in good health (not recorded which). The specimen sequenced was glioma tissue, nonneoplastic brain tissue, or PBMCs (not recorded which).

The CDR3 region is CASSHPGDNQPQHF. The CDR3 bases are TGTGCCAGTAGTCATCCCGGGGACAATCAGCCCCAGCATTTT. The genes are TRBV19 and TRBJ1-5; D ambiguous. The CDR3 totals 14 residues. Trimming took 5 bases from V and 3 from J, leaving 11 bases between them. Looked up from germline, CDR1 is LNHDA and CDR2 is SQIVND (reference sequence). Using reference TRBV19 and TRBJ1-5 for the parts outside the CDR3, the full variable domain is DGGITQSPKYLFRKEGQNVTLSCEQNLNHDAMYWYRQDPGQGLRLIYYSQIVNDFQKGDIAEGYSVSREKKESFPLTVTSAQKNPTAFYLCASSHPGDNQPQHFGDGTRLSIL.